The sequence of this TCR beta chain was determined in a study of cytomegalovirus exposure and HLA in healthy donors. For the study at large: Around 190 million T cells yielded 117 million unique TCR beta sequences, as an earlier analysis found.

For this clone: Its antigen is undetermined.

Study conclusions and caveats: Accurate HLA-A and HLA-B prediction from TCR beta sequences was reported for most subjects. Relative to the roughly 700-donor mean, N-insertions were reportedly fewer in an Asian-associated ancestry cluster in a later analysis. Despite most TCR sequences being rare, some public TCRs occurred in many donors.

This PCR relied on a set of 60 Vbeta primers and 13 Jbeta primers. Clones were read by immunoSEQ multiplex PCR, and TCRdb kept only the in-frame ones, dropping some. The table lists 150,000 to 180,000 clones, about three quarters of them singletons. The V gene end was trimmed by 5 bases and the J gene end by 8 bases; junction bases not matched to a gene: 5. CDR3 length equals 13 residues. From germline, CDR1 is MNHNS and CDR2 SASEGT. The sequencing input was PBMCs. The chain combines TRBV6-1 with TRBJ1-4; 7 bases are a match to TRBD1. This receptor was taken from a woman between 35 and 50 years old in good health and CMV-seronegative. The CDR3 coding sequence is TGTGCCAGCAGTTTCACAGGGGCCGAAAAACTGTTTTTT. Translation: CASSFTGAEKLFF.